This T cell receptor beta chain was identified in a study of tumor-infiltrating lymphocytes in primary liver carcinoma. Study background: All patients, whether men or women, fell within 30 to 69 years of age.

Unsorted whole blood yielded blood RNA, and germline DNA was extracted as well. The patients lived with chronic HBV infection and had not yet received any treatment. Sampling before surgery obtained about 4 milliliters of peripheral blood. This clonotype came up once. Its cognate antigen is unknown. Study results and limitations: Bulk samples went unsorted, so CD4+ and CD8+ repertoires were not compared.

The researchers produced TCR beta cDNA from about 510 ng total RNA with a constant-region primer. Three-round nested multiplex PCR performed with slightly modified ARM-PCR produced the TCR beta libraries. TRBV1-TRBV30 forward primers paired with a C-beta reverse primer were used in the first two PCR rounds, which ran roughly 9 cycles each. TCRdb called the multiplex PCR reads again in MiXCR, with one record for every CDR3 protein. This sample has about 320,000 distinct CDR3 sequences, with 55% to 65% found just once. Germline lookup yields CDR1 SQVTM and CDR2 ANQGSEA. V lost 3 bases to trimming and J lost 3 bases, with 14 bases between them. This CDR3 is built from 14 residues.

This rearrangement joins TRBV29-1 to TRBJ1-2, with D possibly matching TRBD1 (5 bases). This receptor was taken from a man aged 35 to 55 with primary liver carcinoma and hepatitis B virus infection. Sequencing was performed on peripheral blood. The CDR3: CSVDTRGRDYGYTF. The CDR3 bases are TGCAGCGTTGATACGAGGGGCCGGGACTATGGCTACACCTTC.